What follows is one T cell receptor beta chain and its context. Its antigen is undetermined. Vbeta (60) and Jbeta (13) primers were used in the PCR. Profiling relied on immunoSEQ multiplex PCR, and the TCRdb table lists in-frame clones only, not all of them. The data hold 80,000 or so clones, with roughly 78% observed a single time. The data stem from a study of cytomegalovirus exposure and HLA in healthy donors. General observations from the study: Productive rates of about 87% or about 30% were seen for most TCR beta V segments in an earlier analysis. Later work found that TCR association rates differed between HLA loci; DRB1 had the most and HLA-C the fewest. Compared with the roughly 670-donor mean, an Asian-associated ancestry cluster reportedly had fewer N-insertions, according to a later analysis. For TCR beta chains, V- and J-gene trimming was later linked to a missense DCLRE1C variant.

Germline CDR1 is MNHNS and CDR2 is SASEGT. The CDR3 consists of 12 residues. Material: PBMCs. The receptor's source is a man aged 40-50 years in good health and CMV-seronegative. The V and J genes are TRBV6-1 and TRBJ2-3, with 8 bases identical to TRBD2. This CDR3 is CTLAGKTDTQYF. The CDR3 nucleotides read TGTACTCTAGCGGGCAAGACAGATACGCAGTATTTT.